This note documents a single T cell receptor beta chain sequence. At least ten counts were recorded for this clonotype. Its antigen is currently not known. Nothing much larger sits one base from this clone, and base qualities are not available. Every donor in the study was a healthy Caucasian. Three pairs of female monozygotic twins, all aged about 18 to 29 years, made up the twin cohort. The RNA used for TCR libraries was isolated from peripheral blood mononuclear cells. The data stem from a study of identical twins (dated by TCRdb to the mid-2010s). Turning to the overall study: To test whether fetal clonotypes persist, this study deep-sequenced TCR alpha and beta repertoires from monozygotic twins, from unrelated adults of various ages, and from cord blood. To rule out contamination, the twin experiments were replicated at different times with different library preparation protocols.

The library relied on 5' RACE. Sequencing relied on an Illumina HiSeq 2000. Template switching added a universal primer binding site, and the final cDNA carried a unique molecular identifier that allowed TCR cDNA molecules to be counted accurately. Specific primers in the conserved constant-segment region were used to synthesize first-strand cDNA for TCR alpha and beta chains. To control for contamination, each cDNA library was double barcoded with a SMART-Mk sample barcode plus Illumina barcodes. TruSeq adapter sequences, together with Illumina sample barcodes, were added in two successive PCR steps. The Illumina HiSeq platform was used with custom primers to sequence TCR alpha and beta cDNA libraries. Per the original workflow: Raw reads were processed with MiGEC to extract unique molecular identifiers, and MiXCR was used to determine CDR3 positions. Recombination models were inferred per individual with the repgenHMM and IGoR tools using an EM algorithm. Shared clonotype analysis was performed with the tcR package in R, normalizing sharing by the product of cloneset sizes. To study raw recombination without the effects of thymic and clonal selection, out-of-frame nonproductive sequences were analyzed. TCRdb passed the public sequencing reads through fastp at Q25 and MiXCR, retaining productive beta sequences. Identical CDR3 proteins give one entry, which carries the most common genes and DNA. In this record, the V and J calls reflect TCRdb's handling and not the investigators' own analysis. The sample table records about 890,000 distinct CDR3 sequences; 10% to 15% of these occur just once. The top ten clones comprise under 2% of the sample.

On the study overall, not on this receptor specifically: A weaker excess of twin sharing was found in beta out-of-frame sequences because the signal-to-noise ratio was lowered by fewer shared sequences. Invariant T cells such as MAIT and iNKT could partly confound zero-insertion analyses, although diverse VJ usage argued against such confounding for most clonotypes. In monozygotic twins, recombination models systematically underestimated out-of-frame TCR alpha sharing, but the models matched the sharing seen between unrelated individuals. Abundant cord blood beta clonotypes had fewer insertions, young adult naive repertoires showed a similar but weaker trend, and memory repertoires showed no such trend. Out-of-frame TCR alpha sequences shared between twins showed an excess of low generation-probability sequences compared with coincidental sharing between unrelated individuals. Conclusions relied on cross-sectional statistical analysis, since the same donors could not be followed over many years.

The data also belong to a second study, concerning yellow fever vaccine responses in identical twins. Per that second paper: The authors reported that the T cell response to vaccination in identical twins appeared partly convergent and partly personalized. Focusing on identical twins, the study followed the T cell clones that responded to the vaccine, and did so with precision.

Sequencing input: PBMCs. This clonotype was obtained from a woman younger than 30 in good health.

The CDR3 in this case is CASSKGGRTSTDTQYF. The nucleotide sequence reads TGTGCCAGCAGCAAAGGGGGTAGGACAAGCACAGATACGCAGTATTTT. This chain is built from TRBV21-1 and TRBJ2-3; whether TRBD1, the table's D call, matches the DNA was not checked. TRBV21-1 is a documented pseudogene. The CDR3 contains 16 residues, cysteine and phenylalanine counted. CDR3 DNA is the only sequence kept; it has 48 bases, read in frame from the first base.